Each of the 9 T cell receptor beta chains below was sequenced from the same sample in a study of beta chain features in type 1 diabetes. cDNA synthesis used the whole RNA isolate, giving expressed TCRB sequences. Method: immunoSEQ multiplex PCR; TCRdb's copy keeps in-frame clones and lacks some. The table has approximately 17,000 clones, just under 55% seen once. The sample taken for sequencing was stem cell memory CD4+ T cells from blood. Receptor source: a woman aged 18-29 years in good health.

This chain uses TRBV9 with TRBJ2-1, with D unclear. This CDR3 has 13 residues. The ends were cut back, 4 bases at V and 8 bases at J, with 13 bases in the middle. Germline CDR1 SGDLS, CDR2 YYNGEE. The CDR3 protein is CASSLRPRDEQFF. In DNA, the CDR3 is TGTGCCAGCAGCCTCCGTCCTAGAGATGAGCAGTTCTTC.

The chain uses TRBV30 and TRBJ1-1; 9 bases are shared with TRBD1. The CDR3 spans 17 residues. The germline V gene has CDR1 GTSNPN and CDR2 SVGIG (reference sequence). Germline trimming cut 0 bases from V and 4 bases from J; bases unmatched to any gene: 12. The CDR3 sequence is CAWSVRWDRVLGTEAFF. The CDR3 coding sequence is TGTGCCTGGAGTGTACGGTGGGACAGGGTCTTGGGCACTGAAGCTTTCTTT.

This chain links TRBV6-5 with TRBJ2-2, with D hard to call. The CDR3 covers 16 residues. CDR1 and CDR2 from the germline V gene are MNHEY and SVGAGI. The V end was cut by 2 bases, the J end by 7 bases, with 17 bases between. The CDR3 DNA follows: TGTGCCAGCAGTTACGGTGGATTTTCTAGGCGCGGGGAGCTGTTTTTT. Protein sequence: CASSYGGFSRRGELFF.

V usage is TRBV19 and J usage is TRBJ2-7, with D possibly matching TRBD1 (5 bases). Per germline, CDR1 LNHDA and CDR2 SQIVND (reference sequence). This CDR3 has 13 residues. The germline V and J ends were trimmed by 6 bases and 1 base, with 10 bases remaining between them. The DNA for the CDR3 is TGTGCCAGTAGGCTAAAGGGGTCCTACGAGCAGTACTTC. It translates to CASRLKGSYEQYF.

The chain employs TRBV15 and TRBJ1-2; TRBD1 matches 7 bases. Germline trimming cut 2 bases from V and 7 bases from J; bases unmatched to any gene: 10. CDR1 and CDR2 from the germline V gene are LNHNV and YYDKDF (reference sequence). This CDR3 has 15 residues. The CDR3 sequence: CATSRRANTGVGYTF. The CDR3 DNA sequence: TGTGCCACCAGCAGACGTGCTAACACAGGGGTTGGCTACACCTTC.

The J gene is TRBJ1-1, the V gene TRBV4-1; 8 bases align to TRBD1. The junction had 3 bases not matched to a gene; V was cut back by 4 bases and J by 2 bases. CDR1 and CDR2 (germline): MGHRA, YSYEKL. The CDR3 is made up of 14 amino acids. The CDR3 sequence: CASSRGQANTEAFF. The CDR3 coding sequence is TGCGCCAGCAGCCGGGGACAGGCCAACACTGAAGCTTTCTTT.

The chain carries TRBV9 and TRBJ2-5, with 10 nucleotides matching TRBD1. The V segment lost 4 bases and the J segment 5 bases; nucleotides outside the gene matches: 8. The CDR3 is 15 residues long. Germline V lookup: CDR1 SGDLS, CDR2 YYNGEE. Written as DNA, the CDR3 is TGTGCCAGCAGCTTCCGGGACAGGGGTGGTGAGACCCAGTACTTC. Its translation is CASSFRDRGGETQYF.

This rearrangement joins TRBV7-8 to TRBJ2-7, with D possibly being TRBD1 (5 bases). The germline V and J ends were trimmed by 1 base and 3 bases, with 7 bases remaining between them. The CDR3 covers 13 residues. Germline assignment: CDR1 SGHVS and CDR2 FQNEAQ. Written as DNA, the CDR3 is TGTGCCAGCAGCTTAGGGACACACTACGAGCAGTACTTC. Translation: CASSLGTHYEQYF.

The V call is TRBV4-1, the J call TRBJ2-7, with 11 bases fitting TRBD2. Germline lookup yields CDR1 MGHRA and CDR2 YSYEKL. There are 17 residues in the CDR3. The J segment lost 0 bases and the V segment lost 1 base, leaving 5 bases of the junction unmatched. The CDR3 DNA follows: TGCGCCAGCAGCCAAGGGGGACTAGCGGCCAGCTCCTACGAGCAGTACTTC. This sequence encodes CASSQGGLAASSYEQYF.